This T cell receptor (beta chain) was identified in a study of blood T cells in healthy people across ages. Sample-barcoded 5' priming and a J-beta primer mix drove a second PCR of about 6 to 11 cycles. Researchers report that a template-switch adaptor with 12 random nucleotides tagged each cDNA molecule. Per-sample output comprised a minimum of 2.5 million paired-end reads containing CDR3. TCRdb analysed the 5' RACE reads with MiXCR anew, one entry per CDR3 protein. The profile covers fewer than 700,000 distinct CDR3 sequences, with 35% to 50% appearing a single time and 25% to 30% taken by the ten largest. This clonotype was seen only a few times. Its antigen is as yet unknown. Total RNA extracted from each sample amounted to at least 5 micrograms. Between the trimmed V and J ends, which lost 4 bases and 2 bases, there was a span of 7 bases. This CDR3 has 12 residues. Germline V gene data show CDR1 as DFQATT and CDR2 as SNEGSKA (reference sequence).

Whole-study findings and limits: Observed TCR beta diversity per million T cells went down as age went up. This fall followed a roughly linear course with age.

This chain uses TRBV20-1 with TRBJ2-3; D unclear. Sequencing used blood. The receptor's source is an elderly man in good health. The chain's CDR3 is CSAKQTTDTQYF. The DNA of the CDR3 is TGCAGTGCTAAGCAAACCACAGATACGCAGTATTTT.